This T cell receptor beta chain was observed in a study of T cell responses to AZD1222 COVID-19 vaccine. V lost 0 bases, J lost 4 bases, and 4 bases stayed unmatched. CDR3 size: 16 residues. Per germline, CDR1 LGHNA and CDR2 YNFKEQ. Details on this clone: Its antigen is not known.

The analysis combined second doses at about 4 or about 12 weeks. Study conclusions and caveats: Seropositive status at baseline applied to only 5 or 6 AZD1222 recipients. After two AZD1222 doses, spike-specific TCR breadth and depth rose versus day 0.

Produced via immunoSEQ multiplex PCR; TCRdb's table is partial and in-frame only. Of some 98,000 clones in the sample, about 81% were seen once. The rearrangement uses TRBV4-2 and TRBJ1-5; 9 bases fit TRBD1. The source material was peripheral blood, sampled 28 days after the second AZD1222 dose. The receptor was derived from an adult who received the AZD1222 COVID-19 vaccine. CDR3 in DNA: TGTGCCAGCAGCCAAGAACAGGGGGCGAGGAATCAGCCCCAGCATTTT. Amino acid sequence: CASSQEQGARNQPQHF.